These 5 T cell receptor beta chains were all obtained from the same sample, sequenced in a study of T-cell memory formation after mild COVID-19. TCRdb passed the 5' RACE reads through MiXCR, listing each CDR3 protein once. Of 300,000 or so distinct CDR3 sequences in the sample, 15% to 20% were seen once. The specimen was PBMCs or a T cell subset sorted from them (not recorded which). Every receptor here comes from a man younger than 35 who had mild COVID-19 (a few samples of this study predate the infection). Cell type and time point are not known.

This clonotype has ten or more counts. The V call is TRBV5-6, the J call TRBJ2-3; D is uncertain. CDR1 is SGHDT and CDR2 is YYEEEE in the germline V gene. Trimming shortened V by 4 bases and J by 0 bases, and 6 bases separated the two germline ends. The CDR3 has 13 amino acids. The CDR3 DNA reads TGTGCCAGCAGCCGGCCCAGCACAGATACGCAGTATTTT. Residues: CASSRPSTDTQYF.

The V and J genes are TRBV6-1 and TRBJ2-7, with a tentative D call TRBD1 (5 bases). V lost 5 bases to trimming and J lost 1 base, with 15 bases between them. The CDR3 spans 15 residues. Germline CDR1 MNHNS, CDR2 SASEGT. The CDR3 loop reads CASSKGPKGSYEQYV. In DNA, the CDR3 is TGTGCCAGCAGTAAAGGTCCCAAGGGGTCCTACGAGCAGTACGTC.

This clonotype was seen a handful of times. The chain joins TRBV11-2 to TRBJ2-2; perhaps TRBD2 as D (6 bases). Deletions cut 4 bases from V and 8 bases from J, with 14 bases between. The germline CDR1 and CDR2 sequences are SGHAT and FQNNGV. The CDR3 sequence is 14 residues long. This CDR3 reads CASSSIQRAGELFF. The CDR3 DNA follows: TGTGCCAGCAGCTCGATCCAGCGGGCAGGGGAGCTGTTTTTT.

This clonotype was picked up a small number of times. This chain links TRBV20-1 with TRBJ2-1; D possibly corresponds to TRBD1 (5 bases). The CDR3 contains 15 residues. The germline V and J ends were trimmed by 6 bases and 6 bases, with 21 bases remaining between them. In germline, CDR1 is DFQATT, CDR2 SNEGSKA (reference sequence). The CDR3 is CSAWGQGWGGNEQFF. As DNA, the CDR3 is TGCAGTGCCTGGGGCCAGGGTTGGGGTGGCAATGAGCAGTTCTTC.

This clonotype has a handful of counts. The V call is TRBV3-1, the J call TRBJ2-7; the D gene is possibly TRBD2 (5 bases). The CDR3 runs to 13 residues. V was clipped by 2 bases and J by 7 bases, with 12 bases between them. Germline assignment: CDR1 LGHDT and CDR2 YNNKEL (reference sequence). This CDR3 is CASSQWGTGEQYF. CDR3 in DNA: TGTGCCAGCAGCCAATGGGGAACGGGGGAGCAGTACTTC.